Below are 32 T cell receptor beta chains sequenced from a single sample in a study of blood T cell repertoires in COVID-19. The assay was immunoSEQ multiplex PCR, and TCRdb's table has in-frame clones only and misses some. The sample has over 150,000 clones; about 80% are singletons. Sequenced sample: PBMCs or T cells enriched from blood (not recorded which). These receptors all stem from a middle-aged man who had recovered from COVID-19.

J is TRBJ2-3 and V is TRBV7-3; D is undetermined. The CDR3 runs 13 residues. The germline V gene encodes CDR1 SGHTA and CDR2 FQGTGA. V lost 5 bases and J lost 3, with 9 bases in between. The CDR3 loop is CASSPSMTDTQYF. CDR3 coding DNA: TGTGCCAGCAGCCCGTCTATGACAGATACGCAGTATTTT.

The J gene is TRBJ1-3, the V gene TRBV2; possibly TRBD1 for D (6 bases). With 7 bases removed from V and 1 base from J, the gap between germline ends came to 11 bases. This CDR3 region has 14 residues. Germline V gene sequence: CDR1 SNHLY, CDR2 FYNNEI. The CDR3 bases are TGTGCCAGCAAGGACAGAATTTCTGGAAACACCATATATTTT. Residues: CASKDRISGNTIYF.

The chain combines TRBV27 with TRBJ1-2, with TRBD1 as a possible D gene (6 bases). This CDR3 region has 20 residues. The ends were cut back, 0 bases at V and 8 bases at J, with 31 bases in the middle. Germline CDR1 is MNHEY and CDR2 is SMNVEV (reference sequence). The CDR3 is CASSLSGVWVAPGGRGGYTF. The CDR3 DNA sequence: TGTGCCAGCAGTTTATCCGGGGTTTGGGTGGCCCCCGGGGGGCGCGGAGGCTACACCTTC.

The chain uses TRBV7-9 and TRBJ1-1, with 11 bases fitting TRBD1. This CDR3 contains 17 residues. The germline V gene has CDR1 SEHNR and CDR2 FQNEAQ (reference sequence). V was clipped by 5 bases and J by 4 bases; unmatched bases: 12. CDR3 coding DNA: TGTGCCAGCAGCGACCCCCGGGACAGGGGGTTGAGCACTGAAGCTTTCTTT. Amino acids: CASSDPRDRGLSTEAFF.

The chain carries TRBV14 and TRBJ2-3; TRBD2 might be the D (5 bases). The CDR3 consists of 14 residues. Germline-derived CDR1 and CDR2 are SGHDN and FVKESK. V was shortened by 1 base and J by 4 bases, with 9 bases between the two germline ends. The CDR3 coding sequence is TGTGCCAGCAGCCAAGCGGGGTTCCCAGATACGCAGTATTTT. Its protein product is CASSQAGFPDTQYF.

This chain connects TRBV7-2 to TRBJ1-3, with D perhaps TRBD1 (6 bases). There are 17 residues in the CDR3. V was shortened by 2 bases and J by 0 bases, with 14 bases between the two germline ends. The germline V gene has CDR1 SGHTA and CDR2 FQGNSA. The CDR3 DNA reads TGTGCCAGCAGCTTAAATACAGCGGGGGCCTCTGGAAACACCATATATTTT. It encodes CASSLNTAGASGNTIYF.

This clone was seen a handful of times. V gene TRBV2 combines with J gene TRBJ2-7; 8 bases are a match to TRBD1. There are 14 residues in the CDR3. After removal of 4 bases from V and 2 bases from J, the junction contained 4 bases not matched to a gene. Per the germline V gene, CDR1 is SNHLY and CDR2 is FYNNEI. The CDR3 region has the DNA TGTGCCAGCAGTGTTACAGGGGGACCCTACGAGCAGTACTTC. As protein: CASSVTGGPYEQYF.

The chain links TRBV3-1 (or the pseudogene TRBV3-2) to TRBJ1-5; D is undetermined. Germline CDR1 LGHDT, CDR2 YNNKEL (reference sequence). V was trimmed by 0 bases and J by 6 bases, leaving 9 bases between them. This CDR3 is built from 14 residues. The CDR3 bases are TGTGCCAGCAGCCAAGATGTTAGTACTCAGCCCCAGCATTTT. This sequence encodes CASSQDVSTQPQHF.

This chain connects TRBV7-2 to TRBJ2-3, with D possibly being TRBD2 (7 bases). The CDR3 runs to 16 residues. The germline V gene has CDR1 SGHTA and CDR2 FQGNSA. Deletions cut 5 bases from V and 1 base from J, with 16 bases between. The CDR3 DNA is TGTGCCAGCAGCATAGGGTTGCGGGGGCGCACAGATACGCAGTATTTT. Its translation is CASSIGLRGRTDTQYF. Using reference TRBV7-2 and TRBJ2-3 for the parts outside the CDR3, the full variable domain is GAGVSQSPSNKVTEKGKDVELRCDPISGHTALYWYRQSLGQGLEFLIYFQGNSAPDKSGLPSDRFSAERTGGSVSTLTIQRTQQEDSAVYLCASSIGLRGRTDTQYFGPGTRLTVL.

The chain carries TRBV7-2 and TRBJ1-2; D is unclear. The CDR3 is 13 residues long. Trimming cost V 5 bases and J 7 bases, with 14 bases left between them. Germline CDR1 reads SGHTA; CDR2 reads FQGNSA. The CDR3: CASSPPSLSGYTF. The CDR3 DNA reads as TGTGCCAGCAGCCCCCCATCACTGAGTGGCTACACCTTC. The full variable domain, rest sourced from reference TRBV7-2 and TRBJ1-2, is GAGVSQSPSNKVTEKGKDVELRCDPISGHTALYWYRQSLGQGLEFLIYFQGNSAPDKSGLPSDRFSAERTGGSVSTLTIQRTQQEDSAVYLCASSPPSLSGYTFGSGTRLTVV.

This chain joins TRBV12-5 and TRBJ2-3; 8 bases are a match to TRBD2. CDR1 LGHNT and CDR2 FRNRAP come from the germline V gene. The CDR3 sequence is 16 residues long. Trimming cost V 5 bases and J 2 bases; bases outside gene matches: 9. CDR3 bases: TGTGCTAGTGGTCGTGGACTAGCTAGCCCCACAGATACGCAGTATTTT. It translates to CASGRGLASPTDTQYF.

The V call is TRBV5-1, the J call TRBJ2-3, with D possibly matching TRBD2 (5 bases). Per the germline V gene, CDR1 is SGHRS and CDR2 is YFSETQ. V lost 2 bases and J 4 bases, leaving 14 bases between the germline ends. The CDR3 is made up of 15 amino acids. The CDR3 DNA reads as TGCGCCAGCAGCTTAAACACTAGTCCCCCAGATACGCAGTATTTT. Translated, it gives CASSLNTSPPDTQYF.

This chain uses TRBV3-1 (or the pseudogene TRBV3-2) with TRBJ2-5; 10 bases agree with TRBD2. The V and J ends lost 0 bases and 3 bases, in that order; junction bases with no gene match: 25. The CDR3 spans 23 residues. The germline CDR1 and CDR2 sequences are LGHDT and YNNKEL (reference sequence). CDR3: CASSQDRLAGRAGLWGREETQYF. The CDR3 nucleotides are TGTGCCAGCAGCCAAGATCGACTAGCGGGTCGCGCTGGGCTGTGGGGGAGGGAAGAGACCCAGTACTTC.

This chain links TRBV11-1 with TRBJ2-3; D is perhaps TRBD2 (6 bases). The V gene's germline CDR1 is SGHAT and CDR2 FQDESV (reference sequence). V gave up 6 bases and J gave up 0 bases, with 16 bases separating them. This CDR3 is built from 16 residues. The CDR3 loop reads CASSRTGGVSTDTQYF. CDR3 sequence (DNA): TGTGCCAGCAGTCGAACGGGCGGGGTAAGCACAGATACGCAGTATTTT.

V and J are TRBV7-9 and TRBJ2-3; D not resolved. Looked up from germline, CDR1 is SEHNR and CDR2 is FQNEAQ (reference sequence). This CDR3 has 16 amino acids. Trimming removed 5 bases from V and 1 base from J, with 16 bases in between. CDR3 residues: CASSPSPPGGTDTQYF. In nucleotides, the CDR3 is TGTGCCAGCAGCCCTAGTCCCCCTGGTGGCACAGATACGCAGTATTTT.

This rearrangement joins TRBV5-6 to TRBJ1-2; D not resolved. The CDR3 is 14 residues long. From germline, CDR1 is SGHDT and CDR2 YYEEEE. V lost 1 base and J lost 4, with 11 bases in between. CDR3 coding DNA: TGTGCCAGCAGCTTGCCAAGGGAGAGCTATGGCTACACCTTC. Protein product: CASSLPRESYGYTF.

This clone showed up just a few times. The chain joins TRBV5-1 to TRBJ2-1; 7 bases line up with TRBD2. The J segment lost 7 bases and the V segment lost 5 bases, leaving 15 bases of the junction unmatched. CDR1 is SGHRS, CDR2 YFSETQ, per germline. This CDR3 is 16 amino acids long. The CDR3 sequence: CASSRPGLPGWNEQFF. Here the CDR3 DNA reads TGCGCCAGCAGTCGACCGGGACTACCAGGATGGAATGAGCAGTTCTTC.

The rearrangement uses TRBV5-4 and TRBJ2-7, with D maybe TRBD1 (5 bases). V was clipped by 1 base and J by 4 bases, with 9 bases between them. The CDR3 runs to 13 residues. The germline V gene encodes CDR1 SGHNT and CDR2 YYREEE (reference sequence). This CDR3 is CASSLFGAYEQYF. For the CDR3, the DNA is TGTGCCAGCAGCTTGTTTGGGGCGTACGAGCAGTACTTC.

The V gene is TRBV7-3, the J gene TRBJ1-1, with 8 bases matching TRBD1. The CDR3 has 14 amino acids. V lost 5 bases to trimming and J lost 2 bases; unmatched junction nucleotides: 4. Germline V gene data show CDR1 as SGHTA and CDR2 as FQGTGA. CDR3 nucleotide sequence: TGTGCCAGCAGCCCAGCAGGGGGCAACACTGAAGCTTTCTTT. This codes for CASSPAGGNTEAFF. Looking up the rest from reference TRBV7-3 and TRBJ1-1 gives the full variable domain: GAGVSQTPSNKVTEKGKYVELRCDPISGHTALYWYRQSLGQGPEFLIYFQGTGAADDSGLPNDRFFAVRPEGSVSTLKIQRTERGDSAVYLCASSPAGGNTEAFFGQGTRLTVV.

The V gene is TRBV6-5, the J gene TRBJ1-2, with a weak D call TRBD1 (5 bases). Trimming stripped 0 bases from V and 6 bases from J, with 17 bases between. This CDR3 region has 16 residues. The V gene's germline CDR1 is MNHEY and CDR2 SVGAGI. The CDR3 spells CASSYSPGRALDGYTF. CDR3 nucleotides: TGTGCCAGCAGTTACTCCCCGGGCAGGGCGTTGGATGGCTACACCTTC.

V and J are TRBV5-4 and TRBJ2-7; D might be TRBD2 (7 bases). CDR1 and CDR2 from the germline V gene are SGHNT and YYREEE (reference sequence). The CDR3 loop spans 14 amino acids. Trimming cost V 0 bases and J 6 bases, with 13 bases left between them. The CDR3 region is CASSLGRGGSEQYF. Written as DNA, the CDR3 is TGTGCCAGCAGCTTGGGTAGGGGGGGTAGCGAGCAGTACTTC.

J is TRBJ2-5 and V is TRBV5-4, with 8 bases lining up with TRBD2. The CDR3 extends over 17 amino acids. Looked up from germline, CDR1 is SGHNT and CDR2 is YYREEE (reference sequence). Losses at the gene ends were 4 bases for V and 2 bases for J; bases not matched to a gene: 13. CDR3 coding DNA: TGTGCCAGCAGCCCCTCCATGTGGGGGACTAGTCAAGAGACCCAGTACTTC. It specifies CASSPSMWGTSQETQYF.

This sequence joins TRBV6-5 and TRBJ1-2, with 8 bases fitting TRBD1. There are 16 residues in the CDR3. CDR1 and CDR2 from the germline V gene are MNHEY and SVGAGI. V lost 0 bases to trimming and J lost 4 bases; unmatched junction nucleotides: 7. CDR3 in amino acids: CASSYSQGAGGYGYTF. CDR3 nucleotide sequence: TGTGCCAGCAGTTACTCTCAGGGGGCTGGTGGCTATGGCTACACCTTC.

The chain links TRBV29-1 to TRBJ1-1; D not certain. This CDR3 has 11 residues. CDR1 and CDR2 from the germline V gene are SQVTM and ANQGSEA. Trimming pared 7 bases from V and 0 bases from J, leaving 6 bases between. CDR3 loop: CSGVLNTEAFF. In DNA, the CDR3 is TGCAGCGGAGTACTGAACACTGAAGCTTTCTTT.

The genes are TRBV5-1 and TRBJ2-5; no clear D gene. V was pared by 4 bases and J by 3 bases, with 4 bases between. The length of the CDR3 is 11 residues. Germline V gene data show CDR1 as SGHRS and CDR2 as YFSETQ. The CDR3 DNA sequence: TGCGCCAGCAGCGCGGAAGAGACCCAGTACTTC. Translating gives CASSAEETQYF.

The chain recombines TRBV5-6 with TRBJ1-5, with a tentative D call TRBD1 (5 bases). V lost 0 bases and J 6 bases, leaving 10 bases between the germline ends. The CDR3 is 14 residues long. Germline V gene lookup returns CDR1 SGHDT and CDR2 YYEEEE. The CDR3 region has the DNA TGTGCCAGCAGCTTGGGGGGCGTCAGTCAGCCCCAGCATTTT. As protein: CASSLGGVSQPQHF.

This sequence joins TRBV21-1 and TRBJ1-5. TRBV21-1 has pseudogene status. The CDR3 spans 20 residues. DNA of the CDR3: TGTGCCAGCAGCAAAGTTGTTCTGGGCAGGTCGGGATACGGGGATCAGCCCCAGCATTTT. Protein: CASSKVVLGRSGYGDQPQHF.

CDR3 sequence (DNA): TGTGCCAGCAGATCCCACGACAGACAAGAGACCCAGTACTTC. Translated, it gives CASRSHDRQETQYF. This chain links TRBV6-6 with TRBJ2-5; perhaps TRBD1 as D (5 bases). V gave up 6 bases and J gave up 2 bases, with 13 bases separating them. Germline V lookup: CDR1 MNHNY, CDR2 SVGAGI (reference sequence). The CDR3 is 14 amino acids.

There are a few counts of this clone. V is TRBV4-2 and J is TRBJ1-4; D perhaps matches TRBD1 (6 bases). The V end was cut by 4 bases, the J end by 5 bases, with 14 bases between. Germline assignment: CDR1 LGHNA and CDR2 YNFKEQ. The length of the CDR3 is 15 residues. Here the CDR3 DNA reads TGTGCCAGCAGCCCAGAGGACAGAGCAAATGAAAAACTGTTTTTT. Its translation: CASSPEDRANEKLFF.

J is TRBJ2-5 and V is TRBV6-1, with TRBD2 matching 9 bases. The CDR3 is 16 residues long. Trimming removed 4 bases from V and 4 bases from J; junction bases left unmatched: 10. Germline V gene sequence: CDR1 MNHNS, CDR2 SASEGT. CDR3 loop: CASSVTPGGGAETQYF. The CDR3 region has the DNA TGTGCCAGCAGTGTTACTCCGGGCGGGGGGGCAGAGACCCAGTACTTC.

DNA of the CDR3: TGTGCCAGTAGTGAGTGGGGACAGGGCAATCAGCCCCAGCATTTT. Translated: CASSEWGQGNQPQHF. The chain carries TRBV19 and TRBJ1-5, with 8 positions matching TRBD1. With V trimmed by 5 bases and J by 2 bases, 5 bases remained unmatched. The CDR3 covers 15 residues. Germline values: CDR1 LNHDA, CDR2 SQIVND (reference sequence).

V usage is TRBV15 and J usage is TRBJ1-3; 8 positions agree with TRBD1. This CDR3 has 15 residues. Germline loops: CDR1 LNHNV, CDR2 YYDKDF (reference sequence). Trimming took 9 bases from V and 0 from J; bases not matched to a gene: 7. The CDR3 DNA reads TGTGCCACTACCCCGGACAGGGTCTCTGGAAACACCATATATTTT. Residues: CATTPDRVSGNTIYF.